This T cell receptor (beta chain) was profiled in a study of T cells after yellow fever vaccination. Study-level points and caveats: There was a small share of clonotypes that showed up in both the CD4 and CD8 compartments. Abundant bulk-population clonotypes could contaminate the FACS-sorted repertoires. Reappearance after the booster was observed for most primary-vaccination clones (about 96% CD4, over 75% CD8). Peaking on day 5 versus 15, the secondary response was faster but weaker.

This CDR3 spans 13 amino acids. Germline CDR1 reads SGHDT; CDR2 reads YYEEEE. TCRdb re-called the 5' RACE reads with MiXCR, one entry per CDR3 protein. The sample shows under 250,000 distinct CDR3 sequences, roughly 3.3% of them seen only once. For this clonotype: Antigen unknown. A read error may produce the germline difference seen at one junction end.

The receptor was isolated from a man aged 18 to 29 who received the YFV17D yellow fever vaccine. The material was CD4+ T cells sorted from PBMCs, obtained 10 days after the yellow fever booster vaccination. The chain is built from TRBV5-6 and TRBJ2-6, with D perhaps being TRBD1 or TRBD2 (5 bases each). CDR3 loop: CASTRVGANVPTF. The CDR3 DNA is TGTGCCAGCACCAGGGTCGGGGCCAACGTCCCGACTTTC.